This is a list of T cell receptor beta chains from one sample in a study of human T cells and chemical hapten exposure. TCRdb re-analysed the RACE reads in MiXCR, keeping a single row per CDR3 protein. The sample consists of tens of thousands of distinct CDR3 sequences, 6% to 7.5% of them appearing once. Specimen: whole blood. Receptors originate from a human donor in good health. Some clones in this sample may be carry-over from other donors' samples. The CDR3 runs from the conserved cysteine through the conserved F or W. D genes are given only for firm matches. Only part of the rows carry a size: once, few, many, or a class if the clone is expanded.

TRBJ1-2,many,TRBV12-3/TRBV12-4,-,TGTGCCACCACGTCTCAACTTAACTATGGCTACACCTTC,CATTSQLNYGYTF
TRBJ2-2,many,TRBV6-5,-,TGTGCCAGCAGTTATCGTGGGGTGAGCACCGGGGAGCTGTTTTTT,CASSYRGVSTGELFF
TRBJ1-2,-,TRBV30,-,TGTGCCTGGAGTCTTCAGCCCCCGGGGGCCAGGGGCTACACCTTC,CAWSLQPPGARGYTF
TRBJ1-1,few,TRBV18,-,TGTGCCAGCTCTCCATCCGGGACACTGAACACTGAAGCTTTCTTT,CASSPSGTLNTEAFF
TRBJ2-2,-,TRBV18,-,TGTGCCAGCTGGACGGGAATTAACACCGGGGAGCTGTTTTTT,CASWTGINTGELFF
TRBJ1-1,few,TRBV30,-,TGTGCCTGGAGTCGGGGGGGGAACACTGAAGCTTTCTTT,CAWSRGGNTEAFF
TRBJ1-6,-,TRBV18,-,TGTGCCAGCTCACCACCTTTGTCCTCACCCCTCCACTTT,CASSPPLSSPLHF
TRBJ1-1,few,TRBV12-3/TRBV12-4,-,TGTGCCAGCAGCCCCTTGCAAGGTTGGAACACTGAAGCTTTCTTT,CASSPLQGWNTEAFF
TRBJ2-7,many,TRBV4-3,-,TGCGCCAGCAGCCAAGAAGAAGGAGTTGGCTACGAGCAGTACTTC,CASSQEEGVGYEQYF
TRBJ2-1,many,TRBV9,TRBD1,TGTGCCAGCAGCGTAGGCGGAGGACAGGGGTTGAATGAGCAGCTCTTC,CASSVGGGQGLNEQLF
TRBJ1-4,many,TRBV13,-,TGTGCCAGCAGCTTTCCCGGGCAGGGTAATGAAAAACTGTTTTTT,CASSFPGQGNEKLFF
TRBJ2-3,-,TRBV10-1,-,TGCGCCAGCATGAGGGGGGGACAAGGAGATACGCAGTATTTT,CASMRGGQGDTQYF
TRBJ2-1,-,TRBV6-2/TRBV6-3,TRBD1,TGTGCCAGCAGTTATCCGCTTGCCTCCGACAGGGGGCGGCGGAATGAGCAGTTCTTC,CASSYPLASDRGRRNEQFF
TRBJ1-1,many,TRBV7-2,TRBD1,TGTGCCAGCAGCTCCCTACAGGGGGTTACTGAAGCTTTCTTT,CASSSLQGVTEAFF
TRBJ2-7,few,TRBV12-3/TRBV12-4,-,TGTGCCAGCAGTTTCGGGAGCTCCTACGAGCAGTACTTC,CASSFGSSYEQYF
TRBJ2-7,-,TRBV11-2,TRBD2,TGTGCCAGCAGCTTGGAACTAGCGGGGGGTTCAGAGCAGTACTTC,CASSLELAGGSEQYF
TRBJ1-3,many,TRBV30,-,TGTGCCGGACAGTGGAGCTCTGGAAACACCATATATTTT,CAGQWSSGNTIYF
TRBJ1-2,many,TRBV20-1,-,TGCAGTGCTTGGAACAGTCCTCAAGCTAACTATGGCTACACCTTC,CSAWNSPQANYGYTF
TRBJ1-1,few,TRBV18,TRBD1,TGTGCCAGCTCATCCGATCGGACAGGGTCGACTGAAGCTTTCTTT,CASSSDRTGSTEAFF
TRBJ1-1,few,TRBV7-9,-,TGTGCCAGCAGCTCCCCGATACAGGTGAACACTGAAGCTTTCTTT,CASSSPIQVNTEAFF
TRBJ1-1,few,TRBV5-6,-,TGTGCCAGCAGCTTGGCCAGGAGGGACACTGAAGCTTTCTTT,CASSLARRDTEAFF
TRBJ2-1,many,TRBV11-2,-,TGTGCCAGCAGCGTGGGAGGTTTGGGGTTCTTC,CASSVGGLGFF
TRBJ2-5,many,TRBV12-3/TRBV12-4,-,TGTGCCAGCAGTTTTGGAGAGACCCAGTACTTC,CASSFGETQYF
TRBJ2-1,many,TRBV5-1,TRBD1,TGCGCCAGCAGCCCGATAGACAGGGGGTCGAATGAGCAGTTCTTC,CASSPIDRGSNEQFF
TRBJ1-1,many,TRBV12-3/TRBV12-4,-,TGTGCCAGCAGTGACGGATTTACTGAAGCTTTCTTT,CASSDGFTEAFF